The 24 T cell receptor beta chains given below trace back to one sample, sequenced in a study of T cell responses to AZD1222 COVID-19 vaccine. Measured with immunoSEQ multiplex PCR; TCRdb has only the in-frame clones, and not every one. This table has around 140,000 clones, 90% to 95% appearing once. The material was peripheral blood, obtained 28 days after the second AZD1222 dose. The origin of the receptors is an adult who received the AZD1222 COVID-19 vaccine.

The rearrangement links TRBV4-1 to TRBJ2-7, with D perhaps matching TRBD1 or TRBD2 (5 bases each). The CDR3 spans 15 residues. V lost 0 bases to trimming and J lost 6 bases, with 15 bases between them. The germline gives CDR1 MGHRA, CDR2 YSYEKL. In DNA form, the CDR3 reads TGCGCCAGCAGCCAAGATCGCAGGGCGGGTACCGAGCAGTACTTC. It yields the protein CASSQDRRAGTEQYF.

V is TRBV4-2 and J is TRBJ1-5, with D perhaps TRBD1 (5 bases). CDR1 is LGHNA and CDR2 is YNFKEQ in the germline V gene. Trimming pared 1 base from V and 6 bases from J, leaving 13 bases between. This CDR3 is 15 amino acids long. In nucleotides, the CDR3 is TGTGCCAGCAGCCAAGTTCAGGGTTCTTCTCAGCCCCAGCATTTT. It translates to CASSQVQGSSQPQHF.

The CDR3 bases are TGCGCCAGCAGCTCGGACAGTAACACTGAAGCTTTCTTT. Its translation: CASSSDSNTEAFF. The chain links TRBV5-1 to TRBJ1-1, with D perhaps TRBD1 (6 bases). Germline CDR1 SGHRS, CDR2 YFSETQ. The CDR3 is 13 amino acids. V was trimmed by 3 bases and J by 2 bases, leaving 8 bases between them.

V gene TRBV3-1 (or the pseudogene TRBV3-2) combines with J gene TRBJ1-1; unclear D gene. The V end was cut by 1 base, the J end by 1 base, with 7 bases between. CDR1 is LGHDT, CDR2 YNNKEL, per germline (reference sequence). CDR3 size: 14 residues. Here the CDR3 reads CASSQVSPNTEAFF. The DNA of the CDR3 is TGTGCCAGCAGCCAAGTATCCCCGAACACTGAAGCTTTCTTT.

The chain links TRBV11-2 to TRBJ1-5; D is unresolved. Germline V gene data show CDR1 as SGHAT and CDR2 as FQNNGV. The CDR3 runs to 15 residues. Trimming stripped 0 bases from V and 2 bases from J, with 8 bases between. The CDR3 region has the DNA TGTGCCAGCAGCTTAGAGGTAACCGGCAATCAGCCCCAGCATTTT. It specifies CASSLEVTGNQPQHF.

This chain connects TRBV30 to TRBJ1-6; 10 bases map to TRBD1. The CDR3 is 20 residues long. Trimming cost V 5 bases and J 0 bases; bases outside gene matches: 16. Germline CDR1 reads GTSNPN; CDR2 reads SVGIG (reference sequence). CDR3 sequence reads: CAWLPPRDRGLSSYNSPLHF. The CDR3 DNA reads TGTGCCTGGCTGCCGCCCCGGGACAGGGGCCTTAGCTCCTATAATTCACCCCTCCACTTT.

The rearrangement joins TRBV19 to TRBJ1-5; 10 bases map to TRBD1. V lost 4 bases, J lost 4 bases, and 10 bases stayed unmatched. The CDR3 runs 17 residues. Germline V gene data show CDR1 as LNHDA and CDR2 as SQIVND (reference sequence). The CDR3: CASSTGTGARVNQPQHF. The CDR3 bases are TGTGCCAGTAGTACGGGGACAGGGGCGCGGGTTAATCAGCCCCAGCATTTT.

The rearrangement joins TRBV29-1 to TRBJ2-1, with D unresolved. This CDR3 contains 14 residues. Trimming left V 6 bases short and J 0 bases short, with 12 bases between. Germline V gives CDR1 SQVTM, CDR2 ANQGSEA. The chain's CDR3 is CSVPKVYSYNEQFF. The CDR3 bases are TGCAGCGTCCCTAAGGTCTACTCCTACAATGAGCAGTTCTTC.

DNA for the CDR3: TGTGCCAGCAGCTTAGGAGGACTAGCGGGAGGTAACAATGAGCAGTTCTTC. Translated: CASSLGGLAGGNNEQFF. The chain combines TRBV13 with TRBJ2-1; TRBD2 agrees at 14 bases. This CDR3 contains 17 residues. From germline, CDR1 is PRHDT and CDR2 FYEKMQ (reference sequence). The junction had 3 bases not matched to a gene; V was cut back by 0 bases and J by 5 bases.

The chain combines TRBV30 with TRBJ2-7, with D possibly called TRBD1 or TRBD2 (7 bases each). Between the trimmed V and J ends, which lost 7 bases and 3 bases, there was a span of 22 bases. The CDR3 loop spans 15 amino acids. Germline V gene sequence: CDR1 GTSNPN, CDR2 SVGIG (reference sequence). The CDR3, as DNA: TGTGCCTCCCTCGGGCGGGGAGGGGGCAGCTACGAGCAGTACTTC. The encoded protein is CASLGRGGGSYEQYF.

The rearrangement joins TRBV25-1 to TRBJ1-2; 7 bases line up with TRBD1. V shed 5 bases and J 6 bases; nucleotides not matched to a gene: 6. This CDR3 spans 13 amino acids. Germline V lookup: CDR1 MGHDK, CDR2 SYGVNS. CDR3 loop: CASSKFGQDGYTF. The DNA of the CDR3 is TGTGCCAGCAGTAAATTCGGACAGGATGGCTACACCTTC.

The rearrangement uses TRBV6-2 or TRBV6-3 and TRBJ2-7; 8 bases agree with TRBD1. The CDR3 totals 14 residues. V was pared by 4 bases and J by 0 bases, with 2 bases of the junction left unmatched. Germline V gene data show CDR1 as MNHEY and CDR2 as SVGEGT. CDR3 DNA sequence: TGTGCCAGCAGTTGGACAGGGAGCTCCTACGAGCAGTACTTC. Encoded protein: CASSWTGSSYEQYF.

V usage is TRBV5-1 and J usage is TRBJ2-2, with D possibly TRBD1 on 5 matching bases. This CDR3 is built from 14 residues. CDR1 SGHRS and CDR2 YFSETQ come from the germline V gene. V lost 8 bases, J lost 4 bases, and 15 bases lay in between. The CDR3 here is CARNTRQGTGELFF. The CDR3 region has the DNA TGCGCCAGAAATACCCGGCAGGGCACCGGGGAGCTGTTTTTT. The whole variable domain, remainder taken from reference TRBV5-1 and TRBJ2-2, is KAGVTQTPRYLIKTRGQQVTLSCSPISGHRSVSWYQQTPGQGLQFLFEYFSETQRNKGNFPGRFSGRQFSNSRSEMNVSTLELGDSALYLCARNTRQGTGELFFGEGSRLTVL.

The chain carries TRBV14 and TRBJ1-6; D is unresolved. Trimming shortened V by 1 base and J by 3 bases, and 4 bases separated the two germline ends. The V gene's germline CDR1 is SGHDN and CDR2 FVKESK. This CDR3 is 14 amino acids long. In nucleotides, the CDR3 is TGTGCCAGCAGCCAAGCGGTCTATAATTCACCCCTCCACTTT. Its translation: CASSQAVYNSPLHF. Full variable domain (remainder filled in from reference TRBV14 and TRBJ1-6): EAGVTQFPSHSVIEKGQTVTLRCDPISGHDNLYWYRRVMGKEIKFLLHFVKESKQDESGMPNNRFLAERTGGTYSTLKVQPAELEDSGVYFCASSQAVYNSPLHFGNGTRLTVT.

The J gene is TRBJ1-4, the V gene TRBV24-1; 9 bases fit TRBD1. Looked up from germline, CDR1 is KGHDR and CDR2 is SFDVKD. V lost 4 bases to trimming and J lost 7 bases; unmatched junction nucleotides: 6. CDR3 length: 15 amino acids. The CDR3 DNA is TGTGCCACCAGTGAAGGTGACAGGGGGGGTGAAAAACTGTTTTTT. It is translated as CATSEGDRGGEKLFF.

The rearrangement links TRBV12-3 or TRBV12-4 to TRBJ1-6; D gene uncertain. The CDR3 contains 13 residues. Trimming stripped 5 bases from V and 7 bases from J, with 9 bases between. CDR3 sequence: CASSQTMNSPLHF. CDR3 DNA sequence: TGTGCCAGCAGTCAAACCATGAATTCACCCCTCCACTTT.

The chain links TRBV30 to TRBJ2-1; maybe TRBD2 (5 bases). The V end was cut by 0 bases, the J end by 9 bases, with 15 bases between. This CDR3 has 14 amino acids. CDR1 GTSNPN and CDR2 SVGIG come from the germline V gene (reference sequence). The CDR3, as DNA: TGTGCCTGGAGTGTCGGGTTAATCGGGGTTGAGCAGTTCTTC. It codes for CAWSVGLIGVEQFF.

The rearrangement joins TRBV3-1 (or the pseudogene TRBV3-2) to TRBJ2-2; 7 nucleotides align to TRBD2. The CDR3 is 16 residues long. Germline CDR1 LGHDT, CDR2 YNNKEL (reference sequence). V shed 6 bases and J 1 base; nucleotides not matched to a gene: 8. Here the CDR3 reads CASRSERGKNTGELFF. As DNA, the CDR3 is TGTGCCAGCAGGTCCGAGCGGGGCAAGAACACCGGGGAGCTGTTTTTT.

The V gene is TRBV27, the J gene TRBJ1-5; D call uncertain. Trimming shortened V by 3 bases and J by 3 bases, and 9 bases separated the two germline ends. Germline CDR1 and CDR2: MNHEY and SMNVEV (reference sequence). The CDR3 consists of 14 residues. The CDR3 nucleotides read TGTGCCAGCAGTTTCCATGGCAACAATCAGCCCCAGCATTTT. This translates into CASSFHGNNQPQHF.

J is TRBJ1-4 and V is TRBV5-4, with D unresolved. The ends were cut back, 4 bases at V and 5 bases at J, with 12 bases in the middle. Germline-derived CDR1 and CDR2 are SGHNT and YYREEE (reference sequence). The CDR3 is 14 amino acids. The CDR3 loop reads CASSQMAGNEKLFF. CDR3 coding DNA: TGTGCCAGCAGCCAGATGGCTGGGAATGAAAAACTGTTTTTT.

This chain links TRBV3-1 (or the pseudogene TRBV3-2) with TRBJ2-3; 8 bases line up with TRBD2. With V trimmed by 3 bases and J by 2 bases, 4 bases remained unmatched. Per germline, CDR1 LGHDT and CDR2 YNNKEL (reference sequence). There are 15 residues in the CDR3. This CDR3 reads CASSHAGGFTDTQYF. The CDR3 bases are TGTGCCAGCAGCCATGCGGGGGGCTTCACAGATACGCAGTATTTT.

The rearrangement links TRBV6-1 to TRBJ2-1; 9 bases match TRBD1. The CDR3 runs to 18 residues. The germline V gene encodes CDR1 MNHNS and CDR2 SASEGT. V was pared by 2 bases and J by 1 base, with 9 bases of the junction left unmatched. The CDR3 is CASSEHPQGALSYNEQFF. CDR3 bases: TGTGCCAGCAGTGAACATCCACAGGGGGCTTTGTCCTACAATGAGCAGTTCTTC.

The chain links TRBV12-3 or TRBV12-4 to TRBJ1-1; D is unresolved. V lost 8 bases and J lost 3, with 13 bases in between. This CDR3 contains 13 residues. CDR3 loop: CASSLVRDTEAFF. The CDR3 DNA is TGTGCCAGCTCCCTCGTGAGGGACACTGAAGCTTTCTTT.

The chain employs TRBV6-5 and TRBJ1-1; the D gene is possibly TRBD1 (5 bases). V was trimmed by 2 bases and J by 4 bases, leaving 11 bases between them. Germline-derived CDR1 and CDR2 are MNHEY and SVGAGI. CDR3 size: 14 residues. This CDR3 is CASSYDPGTTEAFF. CDR3 sequence (DNA): TGTGCCAGCAGTTACGATCCAGGGACCACTGAAGCTTTCTTT.